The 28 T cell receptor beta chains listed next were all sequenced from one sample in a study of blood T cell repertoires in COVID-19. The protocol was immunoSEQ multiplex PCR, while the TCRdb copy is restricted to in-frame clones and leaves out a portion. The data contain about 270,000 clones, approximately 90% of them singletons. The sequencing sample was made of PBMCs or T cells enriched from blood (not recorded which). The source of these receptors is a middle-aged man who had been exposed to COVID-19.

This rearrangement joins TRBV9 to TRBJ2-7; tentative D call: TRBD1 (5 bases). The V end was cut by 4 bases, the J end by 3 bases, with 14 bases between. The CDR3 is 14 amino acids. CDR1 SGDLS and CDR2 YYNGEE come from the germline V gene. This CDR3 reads CASSFGSQGYEQYF. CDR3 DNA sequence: TGTGCCAGCAGCTTCGGATCCCAGGGCTACGAGCAGTACTTC. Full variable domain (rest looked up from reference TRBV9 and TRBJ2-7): DSGVTQTPKHLITATGQRVTLRCSPRSGDLSVYWYQQSLDQGLQFLIQYYNGEERAKGNILERFSAQQFPDLHSELNLSSLELGDSALYFCASSFGSQGYEQYFGPGTRLTVT.

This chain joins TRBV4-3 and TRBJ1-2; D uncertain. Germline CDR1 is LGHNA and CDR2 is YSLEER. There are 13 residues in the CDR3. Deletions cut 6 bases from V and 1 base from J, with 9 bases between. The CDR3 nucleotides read TGCGCCAGCAGACCGGGGTATAACTATGGCTACACCTTC. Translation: CASRPGYNYGYTF.

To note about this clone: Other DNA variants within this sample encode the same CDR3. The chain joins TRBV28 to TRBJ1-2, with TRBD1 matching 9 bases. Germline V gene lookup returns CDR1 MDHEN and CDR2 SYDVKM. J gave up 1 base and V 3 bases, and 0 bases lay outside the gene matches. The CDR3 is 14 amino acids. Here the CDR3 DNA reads TGTGCCAGCAGTTTGGGACAGGGTAACTATGGCTACACCTTC. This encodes CASSLGQGNYGYTF.

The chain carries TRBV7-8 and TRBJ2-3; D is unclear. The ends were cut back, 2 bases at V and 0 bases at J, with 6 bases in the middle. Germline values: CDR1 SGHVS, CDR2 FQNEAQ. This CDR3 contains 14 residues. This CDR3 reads CASSLMRSTDTQYF. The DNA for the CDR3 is TGTGCCAGCAGCTTAATGAGGAGCACAGATACGCAGTATTTT.

CDR3 protein: CASRETGIYSNQPQHF. The CDR3 region has the DNA TGTGCCAGCAGGGAAACAGGGATCTATAGCAATCAGCCCCAGCATTTT. The chain links TRBV2 to TRBJ1-5; perhaps TRBD1 as D (6 bases). Germline loops: CDR1 SNHLY, CDR2 FYNNEI. Trimming took 6 bases from V and 0 from J, leaving 15 bases between them. The CDR3 contains 16 residues.

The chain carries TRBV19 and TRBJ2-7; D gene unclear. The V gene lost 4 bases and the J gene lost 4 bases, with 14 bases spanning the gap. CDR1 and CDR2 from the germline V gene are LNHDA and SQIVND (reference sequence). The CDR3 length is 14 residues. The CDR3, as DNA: TGTGCCAGTAGTAGGGCAGGTACCATATACGAGCAGTACTTC. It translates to CASSRAGTIYEQYF.

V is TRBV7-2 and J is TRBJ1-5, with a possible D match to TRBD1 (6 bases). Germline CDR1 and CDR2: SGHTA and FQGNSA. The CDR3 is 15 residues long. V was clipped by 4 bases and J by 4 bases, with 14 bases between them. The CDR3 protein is CASSSGGGRNQPQHF. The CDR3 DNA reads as TGTGCCAGCAGCTCGGGGGGGGGCCGGAATCAGCCCCAGCATTTT.

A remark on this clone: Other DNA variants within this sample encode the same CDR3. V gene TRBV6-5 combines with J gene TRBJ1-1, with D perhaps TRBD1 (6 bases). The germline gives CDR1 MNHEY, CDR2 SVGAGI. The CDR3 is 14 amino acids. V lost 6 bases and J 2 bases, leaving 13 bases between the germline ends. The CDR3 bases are TGTGCCAGCAGCTTGGGACACCTAAACACTGAAGCTTTCTTT. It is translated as CASSLGHLNTEAFF.

CDR3 nucleotide sequence: TGTGCCAGCAGTTTATGGTCCCGCGGGGCTCAGCCCCAGCATTTT. Its protein is CASSLWSRGAQPQHF. V usage is TRBV28 and J usage is TRBJ1-5; tentative D call: TRBD1 (5 bases). This CDR3 is 15 amino acids long. Germline CDR1 and CDR2: MDHEN and SYDVKM. V was trimmed by 0 bases and J by 6 bases, leaving 12 bases between them.

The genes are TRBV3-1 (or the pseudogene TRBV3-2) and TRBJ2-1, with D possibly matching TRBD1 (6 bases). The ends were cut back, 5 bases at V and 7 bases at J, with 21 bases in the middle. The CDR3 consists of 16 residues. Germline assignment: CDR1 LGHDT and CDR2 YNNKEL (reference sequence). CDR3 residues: CASSIGQSSLGNEQFF. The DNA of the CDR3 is TGTGCCAGCAGCATCGGACAGTCCTCCCTAGGGAATGAGCAGTTCTTC.

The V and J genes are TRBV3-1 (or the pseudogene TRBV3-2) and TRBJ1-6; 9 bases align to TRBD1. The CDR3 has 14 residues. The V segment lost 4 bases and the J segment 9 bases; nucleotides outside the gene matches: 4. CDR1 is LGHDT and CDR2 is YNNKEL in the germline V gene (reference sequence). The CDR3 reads CASSLGDRVSPLHF. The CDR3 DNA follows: TGTGCCAGCAGCCTGGGGGACAGGGTTTCACCCCTCCACTTT.

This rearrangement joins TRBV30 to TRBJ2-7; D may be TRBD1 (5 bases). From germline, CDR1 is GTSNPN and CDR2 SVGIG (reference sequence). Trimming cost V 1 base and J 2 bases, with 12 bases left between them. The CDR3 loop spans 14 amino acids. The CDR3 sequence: CAWSATQGAYEQYF. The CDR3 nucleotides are TGTGCCTGGAGTGCGACCCAAGGGGCCTACGAGCAGTACTTC. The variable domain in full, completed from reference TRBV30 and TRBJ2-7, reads SQTIHQWPATLVQPVGSPLSLECTVEGTSNPNLYWYRQAAGRGLQLLFYSVGIGQISSEVPQNLSASRPQDRQFILSSKKLLLSDSGFYLCAWSATQGAYEQYFGPGTRLTVT.

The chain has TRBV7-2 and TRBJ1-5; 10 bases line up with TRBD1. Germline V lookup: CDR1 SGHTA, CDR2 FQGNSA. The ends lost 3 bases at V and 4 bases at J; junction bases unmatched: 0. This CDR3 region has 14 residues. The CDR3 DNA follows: TGTGCCAGCAGCTTGGGACAGGGGAATCAGCCCCAGCATTTT. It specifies CASSLGQGNQPQHF.

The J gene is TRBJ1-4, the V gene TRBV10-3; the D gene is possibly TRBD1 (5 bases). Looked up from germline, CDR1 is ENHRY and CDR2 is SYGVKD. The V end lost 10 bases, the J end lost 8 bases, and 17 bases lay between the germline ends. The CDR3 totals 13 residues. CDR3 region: CASGTSVGEKLFF. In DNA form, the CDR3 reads TGTGCCAGCGGGACGTCAGTCGGGGAAAAACTGTTTTTT.

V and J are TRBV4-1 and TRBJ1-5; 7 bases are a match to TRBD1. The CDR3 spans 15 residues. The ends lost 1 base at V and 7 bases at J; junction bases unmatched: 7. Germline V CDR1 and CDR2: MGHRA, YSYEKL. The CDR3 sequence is CASSQGQGGRQPQHF. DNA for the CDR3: TGCGCCAGCAGCCAAGGACAGGGTGGAAGACAGCCCCAGCATTTT.

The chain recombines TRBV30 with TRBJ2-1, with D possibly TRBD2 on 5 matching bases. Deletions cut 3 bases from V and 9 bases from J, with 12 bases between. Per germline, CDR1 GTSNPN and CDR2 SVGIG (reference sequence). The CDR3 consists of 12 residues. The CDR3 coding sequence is TGTGCCTGGAGAGGCGGGTGGGTTGAGCAGTTCTTC. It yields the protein CAWRGGWVEQFF.

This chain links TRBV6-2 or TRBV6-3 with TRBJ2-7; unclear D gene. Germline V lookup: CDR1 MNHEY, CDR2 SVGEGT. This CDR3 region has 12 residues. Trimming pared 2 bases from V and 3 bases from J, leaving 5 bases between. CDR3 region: CASSYPRYEQYF. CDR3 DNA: TGTGCCAGCAGTTACCCGCGCTACGAGCAGTACTTC.

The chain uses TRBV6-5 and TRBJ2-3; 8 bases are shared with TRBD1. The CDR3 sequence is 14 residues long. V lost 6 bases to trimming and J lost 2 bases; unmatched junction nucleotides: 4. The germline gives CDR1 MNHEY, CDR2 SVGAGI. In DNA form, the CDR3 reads TGTGCCAGCAGCAGGGGACAGGACACAGATACGCAGTATTTT. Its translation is CASSRGQDTDTQYF.

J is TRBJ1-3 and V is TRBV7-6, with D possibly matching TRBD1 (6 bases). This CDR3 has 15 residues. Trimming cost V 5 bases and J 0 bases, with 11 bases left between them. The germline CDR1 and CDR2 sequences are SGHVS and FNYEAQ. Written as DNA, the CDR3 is TGTGCCAGCAGCCCCGACAGGAGCTCTGGAAACACCATATATTTT. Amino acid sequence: CASSPDRSSGNTIYF. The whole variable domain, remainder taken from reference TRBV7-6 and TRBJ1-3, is GAGVSQSPRYKVTKRGQDVALRCDPISGHVSLYWYRQALGQGPEFLTYFNYEAQQDKSGLPNDRFSAERPEGSISTLTIQRTEQRDSAMYRCASSPDRSSGNTIYFGEGSWLTVV.

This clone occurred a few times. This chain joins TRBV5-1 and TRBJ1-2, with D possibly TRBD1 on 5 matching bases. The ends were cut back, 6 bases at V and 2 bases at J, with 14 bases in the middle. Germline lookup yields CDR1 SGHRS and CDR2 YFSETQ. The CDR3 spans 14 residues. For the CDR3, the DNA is TGCGCCAGCACCTGGGGCACACCCAACTATGGCTACACCTTC. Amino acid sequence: CASTWGTPNYGYTF.

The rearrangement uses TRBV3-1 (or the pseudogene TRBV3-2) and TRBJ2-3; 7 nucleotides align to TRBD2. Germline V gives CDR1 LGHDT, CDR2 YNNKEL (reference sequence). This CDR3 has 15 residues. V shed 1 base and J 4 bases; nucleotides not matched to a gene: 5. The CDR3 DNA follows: TGTGCCAGCAGCCAAGGACTAGCAAGCGCAGATACGCAGTATTTT. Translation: CASSQGLASADTQYF.

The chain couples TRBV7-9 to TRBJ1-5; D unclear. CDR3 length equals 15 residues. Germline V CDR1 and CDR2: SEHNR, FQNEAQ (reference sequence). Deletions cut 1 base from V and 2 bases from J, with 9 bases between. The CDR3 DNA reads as TGTGCCAGCAGCTTAGAAGGAGAGGGCAATCAGCCCCAGCATTTT. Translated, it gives CASSLEGEGNQPQHF.

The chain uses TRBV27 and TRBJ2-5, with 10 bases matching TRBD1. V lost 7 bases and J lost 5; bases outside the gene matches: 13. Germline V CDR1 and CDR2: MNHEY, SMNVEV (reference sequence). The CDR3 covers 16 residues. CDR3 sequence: CASTTPLDRGRETQYF. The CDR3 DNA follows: TGTGCCAGCACTACGCCCTTAGACAGGGGGCGGGAGACCCAGTACTTC.

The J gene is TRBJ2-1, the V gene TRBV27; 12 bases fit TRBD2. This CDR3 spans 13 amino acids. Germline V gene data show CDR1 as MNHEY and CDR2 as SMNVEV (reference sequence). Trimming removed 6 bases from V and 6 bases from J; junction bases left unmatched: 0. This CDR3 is CASRTSGSNEQFF. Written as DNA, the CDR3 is TGTGCCAGCAGGACTAGCGGGAGCAATGAGCAGTTCTTC.

CDR3 amino acids: CASSFGTAYEQYF. The CDR3, as DNA: TGCGCCAGCAGCTTCGGGACAGCCTACGAGCAGTACTTC. J is TRBJ2-7 and V is TRBV5-1; 7 bases are a match to TRBD1. J was trimmed by 2 bases and V by 2 bases; bases with no gene match: 1. CDR1 and CDR2 (germline): SGHRS, YFSETQ. This CDR3 spans 13 amino acids.

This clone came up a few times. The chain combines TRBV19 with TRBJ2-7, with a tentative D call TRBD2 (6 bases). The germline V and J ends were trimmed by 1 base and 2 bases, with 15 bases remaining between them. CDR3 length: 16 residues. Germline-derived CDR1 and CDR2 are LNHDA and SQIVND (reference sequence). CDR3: CASSIASGQPTYEQYF. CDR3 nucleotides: TGTGCCAGTAGTATAGCGAGCGGGCAACCGACCTACGAGCAGTACTTC.

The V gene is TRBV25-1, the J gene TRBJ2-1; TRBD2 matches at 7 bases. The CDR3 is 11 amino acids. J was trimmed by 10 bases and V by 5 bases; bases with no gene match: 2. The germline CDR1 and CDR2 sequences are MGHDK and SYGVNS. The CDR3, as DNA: TGTGCCAGCAGTAAACTAGCGGAGCAGTTCTTC. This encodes CASSKLAEQFF.

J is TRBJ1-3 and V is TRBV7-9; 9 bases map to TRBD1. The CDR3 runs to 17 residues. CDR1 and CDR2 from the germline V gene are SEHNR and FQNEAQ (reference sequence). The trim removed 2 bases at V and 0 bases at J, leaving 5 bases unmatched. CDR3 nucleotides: TGTGCCAGCAGCTTAAAGGACAGGGGCCGCTCTGGAAACACCATATATTTT. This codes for CASSLKDRGRSGNTIYF.